This TCR beta chain came from a study of cytomegalovirus exposure and HLA in healthy donors. On this clone: Antigen specificity is unknown.

PCR primers comprised 60 Vbeta and 13 Jbeta primers. Authors' methods: In a later analysis, around 12 million of about 80 million unique beta chains occurred in at least two donors. Sequenced by immunoSEQ multiplex PCR; TCRdb stores in-frame clones only, minus some. The DNA was the basis for D and trimming; V, J and clone size are from that table. The sample holds just over 200,000 clones, 65% to 80% seen once. Germline lookup yields CDR1 LNHDA and CDR2 SQIVND (reference sequence). This CDR3 contains 19 residues. The ends lost 6 bases at V and 1 base at J; junction bases unmatched: 20. Notes on the study in general: Among the CMV-associated chains, three were confirmed in vitro as specific for CMV antigens. Later examination showed HLA-associated TCR beta chains had greater clonal expansion than equally common others.

The TCR was taken from a man aged 50 to 60 in good health and CMV-seronegative. The sequenced sample consisted of PBMCs. This rearrangement joins TRBV19 to TRBJ2-5; 7 bases are shared with TRBD1. CDR3 sequence (DNA): TGTGCCAGTAGCGGGACGGCAGGGGGTCCTGACCTATCCCAAGAGACCCAGTACTTC. Translated: CASSGTAGGPDLSQETQYF.